This TCR beta chain was identified in a study of T cell responses to AZD1222 COVID-19 vaccine. Broader study findings: Donors were chiefly white British, with a greater number of females, and clonal diversity was perhaps underestimated. Of spike-specific TCRs, nearly half reportedly target regions left unmutated in variants. There were repertoire samples only from the period after the peak T cell response.

The method was immunoSEQ multiplex PCR; TCRdb's version includes in-frame clones alone and lacks a portion of them. The repertoire holds over 110,000 clones, roughly 93% seen once, with roughly 9.9% in the top ten. Some second doses came at about 4 weeks and others at about 12 weeks; these were pooled. Concerning this clone: The target antigen is unknown.

The receptor was derived from an adult who received the AZD1222 COVID-19 vaccine. Sequencing was performed on peripheral blood, taken 28 days after the second AZD1222 dose.

CDR3 sequence: CASSLAPGNSPLHF. The DNA for the CDR3 is TGTGCCAGCAGCTTAGCGCCAGGGAATTCACCCCTCCACTTT. The chain recombines TRBV7-9 with TRBJ1-6; TRBD1 might be the D (5 bases). The CDR3 runs to 14 residues. V was pared by 0 bases and J by 7 bases, with 7 bases between. Germline V gene sequence: CDR1 SEHNR, CDR2 FQNEAQ (reference sequence).